This T cell receptor (beta chain) was sequenced in a study of blood T cell repertoires in COVID-19. The protocol was immunoSEQ multiplex PCR, while the TCRdb copy is restricted to in-frame clones and leaves out a portion. The data contain 150,000 to 200,000 clones, 80% to 90% of them seen just once; the ten biggest clones take up about an eighth. CDR1 and CDR2 from the germline V gene are SEHNR and FQNEAQ (reference sequence). V dropped 5 bases and J dropped 6 bases, with 14 bases sitting between them. This CDR3 is built from 13 residues. The V and J genes are TRBV7-9 and TRBJ2-7, with TRBD1 as a possible D gene (5 bases). Material: peripheral blood. This sequence was found in a woman aged 70-85 years with COVID-19, enrolled during active disease. DNA of the CDR3: TGTGCCAGCAGCCCCATAGGGGTTGGCGAGCAGTACTTC. Protein product: CASSPIGVGEQYF.